This TCR beta chain was identified in a study of blood T cells in healthy people across ages. Study-level points and caveats: Higher diversity, along with more naive CD4+ cells, distinguished long-lived donors from aged donors. A strong correlation between TCR beta diversity and naive T cell percentage was seen.

CDR1 SGHKS and CDR2 YYEKEE come from the germline V gene (reference sequence). This CDR3 has 18 residues. The V and J ends lost 1 base and 0 bases, in that order; junction bases with no gene match: 10. A word on this clonotype: The antigen is not known.

PCR was performed a second time for roughly 7 to 12 cycles using a sample-barcoded 5' primer and a J-beta primer mix. From the 5' RACE reads, TCRdb called clonotypes with MiXCR, one entry per CDR3 protein. Among about a million distinct CDR3 sequences listed, 51% were seen once. Sequenced sample: blood. This TCR was recovered from a woman aged 55-75 years in good health. The J gene is TRBJ2-1, the V gene TRBV5-5; the match to TRBD1 covers 7 bases. The CDR3 here is CASSLPLARGSSYNEQFF. As DNA, the CDR3 is TGTGCCAGCAGCTTGCCGTTGGCCAGGGGGAGCTCCTACAATGAGCAGTTCTTC.